A selection of T cell receptor beta chains follows, all from one sample in a study of blood T cells in healthy people across ages. A single record per CDR3 protein comes from TCRdb applying MiXCR to the 5' RACE reads. The sample contains 1.5 million to 1.8 million distinct CDR3 sequences, approximately 43% of which appear only once. Specimen: blood. These receptors were collected from a woman aged 18-29 years in good health. CDR3s include the opening cysteine and the closing phenylalanine or tryptophan. A D gene is named only where the DNA matches it firmly. Clone size is given for some rows only: seen once, a few or many times, or a class if the clone is expanded.

>.|TRBJ2-7|TRBV5-1|.
TGCGCCAGCAGCTTAAGGCGTTGGGGGTCCTACGAGCAGTACTTC
CASSLRRWGSYEQYF
>few|TRBJ2-1|TRBV10-3|TRBD2
TGTGCCATCATGGGGACGGGGGGGGATGAGCAGTTCTTC
CAIMGTGGDEQFF
>.|TRBJ2-1|TRBV7-2|TRBD2
TGTGCCAGCAGCTTAGCAGAGCGGGGGAGAGGTGAGCAGTTCTTC
CASSLAERGRGEQFF
>few|TRBJ2-7|TRBV12-3/TRBV12-4|.
TGTGCCAGCAGTTTAGTTACGGGGGAGCAGTACTTC
CASSLVTGEQYF
>.|TRBJ2-1|TRBV25-1|.
TGTGCCAGCAGCAGCATCGGGACATTTTACAATGAGCAGTTCTTC
CASSSIGTFYNEQFF
>.|TRBJ2-7|TRBV11-2|.
TGTGCCAGCGGCTCAGGGGACTTTGGGTCCTACGAGCAGTACTTC
CASGSGDFGSYEQYF
>.|TRBJ2-3|TRBV19|.
TGTGCCAGCGCACTAGGCCTTATAACAGATACGCAGTATTTT
CASALGLITDTQYF
>.|TRBJ1-1|TRBV6-2/TRBV6-3|TRBD1
TGTGCCAGCAGGCGAGGACAGGGCCTTGAAGCTTTCTTT
CASRRGQGLEAFF
>.|TRBJ2-5|TRBV15|.
TGTGCCACCAGCAGAGATCGCAGGGATCAAGAGACCCAGTACTTC
CATSRDRRDQETQYF
>.|TRBJ1-2|TRBV24-1|.
TGTGCCACCAGTGAATCGGCAAGGCAAGGCTATGGCTACACCTTC
CATSESARQGYGYTF
>few|TRBJ2-3|TRBV5-1|TRBD2
TGCGCCAGCAGCTTGGTAGCGGGAGAAGATACGCAGTATTTT
CASSLVAGEDTQYF
>.|TRBJ2-5|TRBV7-9|.
TGTGCCAGCAGCATAGGGGTTTCCACACAAGAGACCCAGTACTTC
CASSIGVSTQETQYF
>few|TRBJ2-1|TRBV7-7|.
TGTGCTAGCAGCTTAGCGTGGACGGACCGTCACAATGAGCAGTTCTTC
CASSLAWTDRHNEQFF
>few|TRBJ2-3|TRBV7-2|.
TGTGCCAGCAGTCGACCCCTACCTCCTAGCACAGATACGCAGTATTTT
CASSRPLPPSTDTQYF